A single T cell receptor (beta chain) is shown here with its context. The antigen remains undetermined. The data derive from a study of blood T cells in healthy people across ages. Overall study findings and caveats: Comparison with aged donors showed that long-lived donors had more naive CD4+ cells and higher diversity.

Using a J-beta primer mix together with a sample-barcoded 5' primer, a second PCR was run for roughly 6 to 11 cycles. One entry per CDR3 protein, called by TCRdb with MiXCR from the 5' RACE reads. The sample lists around 500,000 distinct CDR3 sequences, about 25% seen once, with approximately 3.5% in the top ten. From germline, CDR1 is SGHNT and CDR2 YYREEE (reference sequence). CDR3 length: 14 amino acids. V was shortened by 2 bases and J by 2 bases, with 10 bases between the two germline ends. The same data also went into a second study, on T cells of mothers and their children. Per that paper: When mothers and children were related, their normalized repertoire overlap, which was always slightly higher, did not differ significantly from that of unrelated pairs.

The sequence came from a boy aged 2 to 10 in good health. The rearrangement joins TRBV5-4 to TRBJ2-5; unclear D gene. Sequenced: blood. The CDR3 sequence is CASSFWSLQETQYF. The CDR3 coding sequence is TGTGCCAGCAGCTTCTGGAGCTTACAAGAGACCCAGTACTTC.